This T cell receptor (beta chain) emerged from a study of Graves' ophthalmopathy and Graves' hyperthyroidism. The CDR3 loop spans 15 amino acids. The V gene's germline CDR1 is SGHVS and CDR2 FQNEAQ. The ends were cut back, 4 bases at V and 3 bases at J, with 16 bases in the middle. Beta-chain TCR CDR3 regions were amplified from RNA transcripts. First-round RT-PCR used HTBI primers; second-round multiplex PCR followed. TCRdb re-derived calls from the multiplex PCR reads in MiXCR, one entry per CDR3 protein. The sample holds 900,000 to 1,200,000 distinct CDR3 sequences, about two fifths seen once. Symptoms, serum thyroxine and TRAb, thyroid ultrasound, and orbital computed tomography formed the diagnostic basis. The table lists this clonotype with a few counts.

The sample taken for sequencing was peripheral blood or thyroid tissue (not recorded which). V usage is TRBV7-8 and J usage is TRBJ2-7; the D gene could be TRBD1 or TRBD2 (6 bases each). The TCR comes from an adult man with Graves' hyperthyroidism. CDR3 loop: CASSYVGGPIYEQYF. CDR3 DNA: TGTGCCAGCAGCTACGTTGGGGGGCCGATCTACGAGCAGTACTTC. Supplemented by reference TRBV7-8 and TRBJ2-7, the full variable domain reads GAGVSQSPRYKVAKRGQDVALRCDPISGHVSLFWYQQALGQGPEFLTYFQNEAQLDKSGLPSDRFFAERPEGSVSTLKIQRTQQEDSAVYLCASSYVGGPIYEQYFGPGTRLTVT.